This TCR beta chain was observed in a study of T cell responses to AZD1222 COVID-19 vaccine. Study context: Second doses were pooled across both intervals (about 4 or about 12 weeks). Study-wide points: There were mostly white British donors and more females than males, and clonal diversity was possibly underestimated. No repertoire was sampled before or during the peak T cell response, only after it. Among those given AZD1222, only five or six were seropositive at baseline.

Repertoires were generated with immunoSEQ multiplex PCR, while TCRdb's copy carries only in-frame clones and drops some. Among 180,000 or so clones, about 93% were seen once, and the ten largest hold 0.6% to 0.7%. Note on this clone: What it binds is not known.

This CDR3 contains 13 residues. Germline V gene lookup returns CDR1 LNHDA and CDR2 SQIVND (reference sequence). The V and J ends lost 9 bases and 8 bases, in that order; junction bases with no gene match: 6. The sample here was peripheral blood, taken on day 0 of AZD1222 vaccination. The gene calls are TRBV19 and TRBJ1-6, with 8 bases identical to TRBD1. This sequence was found in an adult in good health. The CDR3 region has the DNA TGTGCCAGCGACCCAGGGGGCGATTCACCCCTCCACTTT. Amino acid sequence: CASDPGGDSPLHF.